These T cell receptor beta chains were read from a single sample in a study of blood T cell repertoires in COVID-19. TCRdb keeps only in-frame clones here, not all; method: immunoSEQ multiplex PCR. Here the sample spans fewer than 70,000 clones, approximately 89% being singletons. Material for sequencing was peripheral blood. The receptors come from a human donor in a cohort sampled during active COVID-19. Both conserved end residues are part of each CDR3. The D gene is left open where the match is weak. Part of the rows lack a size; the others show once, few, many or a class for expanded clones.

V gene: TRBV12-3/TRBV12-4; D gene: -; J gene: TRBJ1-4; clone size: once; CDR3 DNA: TGTGCCAGCAGTTTACAGGGTGAAAAACTGTTTTTT; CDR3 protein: CASSLQGEKLFF
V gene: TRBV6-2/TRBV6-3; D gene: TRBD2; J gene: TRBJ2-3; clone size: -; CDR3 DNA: TGTGCCAGCAGTTACTCGCCCGGACTAGCGGGGGGTATGGATACGCAGTATTTT; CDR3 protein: CASSYSPGLAGGMDTQYF
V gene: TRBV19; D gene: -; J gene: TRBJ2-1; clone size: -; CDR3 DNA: TGTGCCAGTAAGCCTAGCGCTTACCTACGCAATGAGCAGTTCTTC; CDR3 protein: CASKPSAYLRNEQFF
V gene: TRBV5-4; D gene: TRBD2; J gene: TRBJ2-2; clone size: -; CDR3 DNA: TGTGCCAGCAGCCCGGGACTAGCGGGAAGGATCGGGGAGCTGTTTTTT; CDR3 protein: CASSPGLAGRIGELFF
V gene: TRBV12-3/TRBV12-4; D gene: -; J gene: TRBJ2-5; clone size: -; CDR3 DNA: TGTGCCAGCAGTCACGGTGCGGGTAGGACCCAGTACTTC; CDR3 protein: CASSHGAGRTQYF
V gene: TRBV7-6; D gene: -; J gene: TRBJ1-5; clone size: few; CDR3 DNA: TGTGCCAGCAGCCGGGGAGGGTCCGATCAGCCCCAGCATTTT; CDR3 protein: CASSRGGSDQPQHF
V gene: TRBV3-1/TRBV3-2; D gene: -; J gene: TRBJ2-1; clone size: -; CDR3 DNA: TGTGCCAGCAGCCAAGATCCAGGCCAGGGGTGCTCCTACAATGAGCAGTTCTTC; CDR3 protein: CASSQDPGQGCSYNEQFF
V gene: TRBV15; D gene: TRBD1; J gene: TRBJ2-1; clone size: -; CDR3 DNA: TGTGCCACCAGCAGCCCCAGGGGGCGGGAGCAGTTCTTC; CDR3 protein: CATSSPRGREQFF
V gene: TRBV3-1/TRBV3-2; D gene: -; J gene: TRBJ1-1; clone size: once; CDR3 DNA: TGTGCCAGCAGCCAAGGGGGGGGTGTGAACACTGAAGCTTTCTTT; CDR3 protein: CASSQGGGVNTEAFF
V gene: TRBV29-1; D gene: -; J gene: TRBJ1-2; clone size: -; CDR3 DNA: TGCAGCACCGGGGAACAGGGCCTTTTGGGCTACACCTTC; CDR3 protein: CSTGEQGLLGYTF
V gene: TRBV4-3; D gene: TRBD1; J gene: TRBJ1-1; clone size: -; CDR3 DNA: TGCGCCAGCGGGCGAACAGGGGGCACTGAAGCTTTCTTT; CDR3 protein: CASGRTGGTEAFF
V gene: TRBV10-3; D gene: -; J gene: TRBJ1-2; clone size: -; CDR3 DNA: TGTGCCATCAGTGTGTGGAGGGATGGCTACACCTTC; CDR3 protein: CAISVWRDGYTF
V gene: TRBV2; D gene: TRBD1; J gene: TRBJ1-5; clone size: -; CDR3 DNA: TGTGCCAGCAGGTCCGGGACAGCGAGCAATCAGCCCCAGCATTTT; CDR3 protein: CASRSGTASNQPQHF
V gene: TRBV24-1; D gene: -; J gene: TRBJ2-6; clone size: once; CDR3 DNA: TGTGCCACCAGTGATCGGACAGTGGGGGTGTCTGGGGCCAACGTCCTGACTTTC; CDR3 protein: CATSDRTVGVSGANVLTF
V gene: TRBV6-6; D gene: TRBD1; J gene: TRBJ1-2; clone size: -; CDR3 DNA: TGTGCCAGCAGTTACCCGGGGACAGGCGGTTATGGCTACACCTTC; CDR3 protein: CASSYPGTGGYGYTF
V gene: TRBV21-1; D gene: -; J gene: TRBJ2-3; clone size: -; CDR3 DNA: TGTGCCAGCAGCAAAGAGGCTAGGGGTACTAGCACAGATACGCAGTATTTT; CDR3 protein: CASSKEARGTSTDTQYF
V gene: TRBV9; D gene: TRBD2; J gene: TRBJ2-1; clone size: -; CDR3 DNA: TGTGCCAGCAGCGTAGCTAAGGCTAGCGGGAGAAGTGAGCAGTTCTTC; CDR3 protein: CASSVAKASGRSEQFF
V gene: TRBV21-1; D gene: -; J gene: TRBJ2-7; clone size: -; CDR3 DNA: TGTGCCAGCAGCAAAGTGACAGGGGTTAAAGGGGAGCAGTACTTC; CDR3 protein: CASSKVTGVKGEQYF
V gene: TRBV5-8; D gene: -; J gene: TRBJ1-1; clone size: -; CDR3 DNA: TGTGCCAGCAGCTTCGACAGGTTGCGAATTGAAGCTTTCTTT; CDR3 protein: CASSFDRLRIEAFF
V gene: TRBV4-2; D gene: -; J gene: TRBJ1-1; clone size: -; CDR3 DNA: TGTGCCAGCAGCCAAGATCCCGCGCTAGAAGCTTTCTTT; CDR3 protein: CASSQDPALEAFF
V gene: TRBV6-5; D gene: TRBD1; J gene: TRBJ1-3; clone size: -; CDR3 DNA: TGTGCCAGCCTTCACAGGACAGGCTCTGGAAACACCATATATTTT; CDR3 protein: CASLHRTGSGNTIYF
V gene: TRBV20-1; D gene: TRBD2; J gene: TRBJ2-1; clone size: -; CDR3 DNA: TGCAGTGCTAGTTCCCAGCGGGGCCACAATGAGCAGTTCTTC; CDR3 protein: CSASSQRGHNEQFF
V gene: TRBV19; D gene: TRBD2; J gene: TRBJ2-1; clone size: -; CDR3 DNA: TGTGCCAGTAGGGGATCCATAGCGGGAACTAGGCAGTTCTTC; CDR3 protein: CASRGSIAGTRQFF
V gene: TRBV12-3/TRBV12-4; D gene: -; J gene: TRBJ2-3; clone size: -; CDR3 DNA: TGTGCCAGCAGTTTTGGGGGCTATACGCAGTATTTT; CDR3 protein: CASSFGGYTQYF
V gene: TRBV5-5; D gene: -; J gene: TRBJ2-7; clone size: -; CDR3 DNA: TGTGCCAGCAGCTCCCGGGACTTCCTACGCCAGTACTTC; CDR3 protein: CASSSRDFLRQYF
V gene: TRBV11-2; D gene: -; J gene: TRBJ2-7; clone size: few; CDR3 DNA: TGTGCCAGCAGCTATCCAGGACAGAGCTCCTACGAGCAGTACTTC; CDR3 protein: CASSYPGQSSYEQYF
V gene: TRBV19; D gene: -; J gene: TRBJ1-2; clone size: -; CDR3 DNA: TGTGCCAGTAGTACCCCCCGGTTTCCTAACTATGGCTACACCTTC; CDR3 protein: CASSTPRFPNYGYTF
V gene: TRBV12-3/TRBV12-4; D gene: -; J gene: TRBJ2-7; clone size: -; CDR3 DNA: TGTGCCAGCAGTCGAGTCGGGACACCCCCTGACTTC; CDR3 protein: CASSRVGTPPDF
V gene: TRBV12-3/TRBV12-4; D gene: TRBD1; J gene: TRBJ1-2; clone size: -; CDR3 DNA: TGTGCCAGCAGTTACAGGGGTGGCTACACCTTC; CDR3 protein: CASSYRGGYTF
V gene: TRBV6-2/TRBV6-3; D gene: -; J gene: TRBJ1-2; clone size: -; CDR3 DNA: TGTGCCAGCAGTTACGGACAAAACTATGGCTACACCTTC; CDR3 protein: CASSYGQNYGYTF
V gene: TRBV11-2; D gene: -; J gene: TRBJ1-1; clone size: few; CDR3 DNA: TGTGCCAGCAGCTTATTAACCGGGTCGAACACTGAAGCTTTCTTT; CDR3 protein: CASSLLTGSNTEAFF
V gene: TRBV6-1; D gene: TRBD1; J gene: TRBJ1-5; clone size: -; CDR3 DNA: TGTGCCAGCAGTGAATTGGCAGGGGGCTTGTTACAGCCCCAGCATTTT; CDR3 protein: CASSELAGGLLQPQHF
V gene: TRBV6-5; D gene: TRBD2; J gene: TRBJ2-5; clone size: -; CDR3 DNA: TGTGCCAGCAGACTAGCGGGGGGCCCGGGTGGGACCCAGTACTTC; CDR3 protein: CASRLAGGPGGTQYF
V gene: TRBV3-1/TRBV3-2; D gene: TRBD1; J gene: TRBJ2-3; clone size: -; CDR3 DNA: TGTGCCAGCAGCCAAGTCCCGACAGGGAGTAGAGATACGCAGTATTTT; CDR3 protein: CASSQVPTGSRDTQYF
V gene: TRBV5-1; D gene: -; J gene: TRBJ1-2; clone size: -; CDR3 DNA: TGCGCCAGCAGCTTAGGGTCGACAGACGATGGCTACACCTTC; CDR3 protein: CASSLGSTDDGYTF
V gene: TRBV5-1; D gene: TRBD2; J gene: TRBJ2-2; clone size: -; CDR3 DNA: TGCGCCAGCAGCTCCCAGCGGGGCAAAAACACCGGGGAGCTGTTTTTT; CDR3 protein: CASSSQRGKNTGELFF
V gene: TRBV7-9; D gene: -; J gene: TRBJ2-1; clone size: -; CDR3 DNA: TGTGCCAGCACACTCAACAATGAGCAGTTCTTC; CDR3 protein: CASTLNNEQFF
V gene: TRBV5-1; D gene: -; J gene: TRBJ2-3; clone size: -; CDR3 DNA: TGCGCCAGCAGCTTGGCTTTGCGGCAGGGTAGCGATACGCAGTATTTT; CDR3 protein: CASSLALRQGSDTQYF
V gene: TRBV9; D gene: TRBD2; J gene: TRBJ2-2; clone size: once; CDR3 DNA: TGTGCCAGCAGCGCTAAGCTAGCGGGAGGAGGACGCACCGGGGAGCTGTTTTTT; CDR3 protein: CASSAKLAGGGRTGELFF
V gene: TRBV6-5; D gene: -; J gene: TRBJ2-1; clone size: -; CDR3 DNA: TGTGCCAGCAGTTACAAACAGCAGGGCGCAGGCAATGAGCAGTTCTTC; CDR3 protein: CASSYKQQGAGNEQFF
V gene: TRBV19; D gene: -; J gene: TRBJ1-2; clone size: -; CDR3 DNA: TGTGCCAGTATGGTAGGGGCGAATAACTATGGCTACACCTTC; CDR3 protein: CASMVGANNYGYTF